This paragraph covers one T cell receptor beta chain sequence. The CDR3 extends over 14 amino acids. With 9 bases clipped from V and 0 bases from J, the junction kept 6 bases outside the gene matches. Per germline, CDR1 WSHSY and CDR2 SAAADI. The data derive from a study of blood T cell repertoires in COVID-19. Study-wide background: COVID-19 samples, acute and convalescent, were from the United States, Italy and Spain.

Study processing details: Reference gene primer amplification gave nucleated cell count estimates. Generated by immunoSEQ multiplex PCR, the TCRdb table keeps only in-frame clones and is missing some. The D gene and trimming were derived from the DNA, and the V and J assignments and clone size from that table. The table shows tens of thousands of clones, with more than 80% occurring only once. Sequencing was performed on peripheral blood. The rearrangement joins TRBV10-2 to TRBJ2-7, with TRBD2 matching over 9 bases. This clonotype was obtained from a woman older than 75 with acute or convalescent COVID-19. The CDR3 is CASRLAESSYEQYF. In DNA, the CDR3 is TGCGCCAGTCGACTAGCGGAGAGCTCCTACGAGCAGTACTTC.